The 6 T cell receptor beta chains below come from one sample, sequenced in a study of T cell responses to AZD1222 COVID-19 vaccine (dated by TCRdb to 2020 to 2022). Libraries were built with the immunoSEQ multiplex PCR assay. In its TCRdb copy, this immuneACCESS table keeps in-frame sequences only and misses some clones. Where compared with another copy, unresolved V genes explain less than half of these, and the others have no known cause. The sample includes tens of thousands of clones, with around three quarters observed a single time. About 50% of the sample comes from the top ten. The time point label, as the study defines it: about 28 days (+/-7) after the second vaccine dose. The sample in question was peripheral blood, obtained 28 days after the second AZD1222 dose. All receptors derive from an adult who received the AZD1222 COVID-19 vaccine.

Written as DNA, the CDR3 is TGTGCCAGCAGTTTAGGGCCGGGAGCCCTCTACGAGCAGTACTTC. This gives the protein CASSLGPGALYEQYF. J is TRBJ2-7 and V is TRBV27, with D perhaps matching TRBD2 (6 bases). Germline loops: CDR1 MNHEY, CDR2 SMNVEV (reference sequence). The CDR3 covers 15 residues. V gave up 2 bases and J gave up 3 bases, with 14 bases separating them.

The chain employs TRBV12-3 or TRBV12-4 and TRBJ1-1; D uncertain. The V and J ends lost 3 bases and 11 bases respectively, with 10 bases between them. CDR3 length: 11 residues. The CDR3 nucleotides read TGTGCCAGCAGTTTGGGAGAAGAGGCTTTCTTT. It translates to CASSLGEEAFF.

The chain employs TRBV25-1 and TRBJ1-3, with D unresolved. The CDR3 totals 15 residues. Germline CDR1 is MGHDK and CDR2 is SYGVNS. The V gene lost 5 bases and the J gene lost 4 bases, with 15 bases spanning the gap. In DNA form, the CDR3 reads TGTGCCAGCAGTCAAAGGGCTTTTTCCGGAAACACCATATATTTT. It translates to CASSQRAFSGNTIYF.

This clone was observed a single time. This chain connects TRBV9 to TRBJ2-7; D possibly corresponds to TRBD1 (6 bases). With 0 bases removed from V and 4 bases from J, the gap between germline ends came to 14 bases. Germline V gene sequence: CDR1 SGDLS, CDR2 YYNGEE. This CDR3 comprises 15 residues. The CDR3 nucleotides are TGTGCCAGCAGCGTAGATTCTGGACAGTCTTACGAGCAGTACTTC. Translated: CASSVDSGQSYEQYF.

The rearrangement uses TRBV6-2 or TRBV6-3 and TRBJ2-1, with D unclear. The CDR3 covers 15 residues. CDR1 MNHEY and CDR2 SVGEGT come from the germline V gene. The V and J ends lost 0 bases and 1 base respectively, with 7 bases between them. CDR3 region: CASSYSDQSYNEQFF. The CDR3 region has the DNA TGTGCCAGCAGTTACTCGGACCAATCCTACAATGAGCAGTTCTTC.

This clone has ten or more counts. The J gene is TRBJ2-7, the V gene TRBV9; TRBD1 agrees at 11 bases. This CDR3 comprises 16 residues. Germline trimming cut 0 bases from V and 3 bases from J; bases unmatched to any gene: 5. Germline CDR1 reads SGDLS; CDR2 reads YYNGEE. The CDR3: CASSVGDGTGGYEQYF. The CDR3 DNA reads TGTGCCAGCAGCGTAGGGGACGGGACAGGGGGCTACGAGCAGTACTTC. The whole variable domain, filled in from reference TRBV9 and TRBJ2-7, reads DSGVTQTPKHLITATGQRVTLRCSPRSGDLSVYWYQQSLDQGLQFLIQYYNGEERAKGNILERFSAQQFPDLHSELNLSSLELGDSALYFCASSVGDGTGGYEQYFGPGTRLTVT.